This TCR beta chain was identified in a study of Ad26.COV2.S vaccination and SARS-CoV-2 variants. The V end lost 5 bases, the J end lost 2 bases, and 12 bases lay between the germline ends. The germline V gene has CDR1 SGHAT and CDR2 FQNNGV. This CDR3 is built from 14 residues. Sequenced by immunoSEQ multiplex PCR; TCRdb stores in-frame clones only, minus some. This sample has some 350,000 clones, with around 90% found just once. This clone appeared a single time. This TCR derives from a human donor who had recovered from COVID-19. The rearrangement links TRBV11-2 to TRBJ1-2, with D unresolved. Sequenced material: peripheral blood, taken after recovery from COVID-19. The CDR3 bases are TGTGCCAGCAGCCTCACCGACGGAAACTATGGCTACACCTTC. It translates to CASSLTDGNYGYTF.